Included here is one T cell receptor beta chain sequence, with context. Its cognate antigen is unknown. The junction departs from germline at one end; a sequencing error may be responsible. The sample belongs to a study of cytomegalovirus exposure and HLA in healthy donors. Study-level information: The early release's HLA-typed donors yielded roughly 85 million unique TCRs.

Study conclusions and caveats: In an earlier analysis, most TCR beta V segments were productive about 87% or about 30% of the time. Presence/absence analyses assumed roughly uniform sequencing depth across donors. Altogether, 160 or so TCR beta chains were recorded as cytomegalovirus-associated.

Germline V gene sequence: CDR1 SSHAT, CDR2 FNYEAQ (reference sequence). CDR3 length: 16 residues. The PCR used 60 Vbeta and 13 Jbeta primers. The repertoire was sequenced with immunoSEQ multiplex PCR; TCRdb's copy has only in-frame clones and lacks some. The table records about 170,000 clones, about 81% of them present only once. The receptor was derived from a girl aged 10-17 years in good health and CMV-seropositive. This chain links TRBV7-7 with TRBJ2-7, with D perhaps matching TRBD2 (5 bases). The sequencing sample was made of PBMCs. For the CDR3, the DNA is TGTGCTAGCAATACCGGGGTGGAGTATTTAACCTACGAGCAGTACTTC. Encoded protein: CASNTGVEYLTYEQYF.